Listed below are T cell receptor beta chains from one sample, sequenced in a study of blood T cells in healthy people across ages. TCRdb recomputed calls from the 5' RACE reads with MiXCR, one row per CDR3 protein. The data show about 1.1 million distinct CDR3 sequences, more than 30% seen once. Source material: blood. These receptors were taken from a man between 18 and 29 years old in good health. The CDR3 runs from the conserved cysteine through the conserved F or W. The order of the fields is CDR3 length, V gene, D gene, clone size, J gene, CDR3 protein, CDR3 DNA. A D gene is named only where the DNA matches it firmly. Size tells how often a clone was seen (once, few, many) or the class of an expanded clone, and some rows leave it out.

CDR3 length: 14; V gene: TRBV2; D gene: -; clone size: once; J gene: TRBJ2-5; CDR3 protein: CASSEVVTAETQYF; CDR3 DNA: TGTGCCAGCAGTGAAGTGGTGACAGCAGAGACCCAGTACTTC
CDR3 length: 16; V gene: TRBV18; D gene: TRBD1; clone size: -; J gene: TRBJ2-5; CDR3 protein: CASSSSTGTGVNEQYF; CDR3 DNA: TGTGCCAGCTCATCTTCAACGGGGACAGGGGTTAATGAGCAGTACTTC
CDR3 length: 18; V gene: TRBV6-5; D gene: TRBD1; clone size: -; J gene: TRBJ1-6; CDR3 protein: CASSYGSGGASYNSPLHF; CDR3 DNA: TGTGCCAGCAGTTACGGATCAGGGGGCGCCTCCTATAATTCACCCCTCCACTTT
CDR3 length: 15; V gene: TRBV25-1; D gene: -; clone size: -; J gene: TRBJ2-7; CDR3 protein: CASSEYKGQGYEQYF; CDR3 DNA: TGTGCCAGCAGTGAATATAAGGGGCAAGGCTACGAGCAGTACTTC
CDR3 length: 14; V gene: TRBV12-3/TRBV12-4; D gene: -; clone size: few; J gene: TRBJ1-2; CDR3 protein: CASSPPGKVYGYTF; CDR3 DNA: TGTGCCAGCAGTCCTCCAGGGAAGGTCTATGGCTACACCTTC
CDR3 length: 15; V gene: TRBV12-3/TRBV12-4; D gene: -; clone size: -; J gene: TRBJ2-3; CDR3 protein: CASSLPGVSTDTQYF; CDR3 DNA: TGTGCCAGCAGTCTTCCCGGGGTTAGCACAGATACGCAGTATTTT
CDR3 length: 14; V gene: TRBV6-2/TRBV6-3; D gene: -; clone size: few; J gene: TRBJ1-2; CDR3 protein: CASTGGDKNYGYTF; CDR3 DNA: TGTGCCAGCACCGGAGGGGACAAAAACTATGGCTACACCTTC
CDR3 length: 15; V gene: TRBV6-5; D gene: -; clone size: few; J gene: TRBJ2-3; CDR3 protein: CASSEWAESTDTQYF; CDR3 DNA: TGTGCCAGCAGTGAATGGGCAGAAAGCACAGATACGCAGTATTTT
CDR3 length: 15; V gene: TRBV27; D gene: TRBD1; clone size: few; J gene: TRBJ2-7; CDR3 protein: CASSLSGQGPYEQYF; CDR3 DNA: TGTGCCAGCAGTTTATCCGGACAGGGTCCCTACGAGCAGTACTTC
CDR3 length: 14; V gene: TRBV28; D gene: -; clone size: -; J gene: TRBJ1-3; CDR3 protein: CASSPGDLRNTIYF; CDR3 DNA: TGTGCCAGCAGTCCGGGGGACTTGAGAAACACCATATATTTT
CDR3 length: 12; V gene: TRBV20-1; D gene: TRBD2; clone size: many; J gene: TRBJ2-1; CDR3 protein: CSARDLLAQQFF; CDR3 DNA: TGCAGTGCTAGAGACTTACTAGCGCAGCAGTTCTTC
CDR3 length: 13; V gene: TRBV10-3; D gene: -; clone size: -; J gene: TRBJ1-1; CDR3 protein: CAISEELNTEAFF; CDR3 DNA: TGTGCCATCAGTGAGGAGCTGAACACTGAAGCTTTCTTT
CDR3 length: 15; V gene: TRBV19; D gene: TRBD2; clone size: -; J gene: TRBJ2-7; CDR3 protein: CASRPSGAEVDEQYF; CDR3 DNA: TGTGCCAGTAGGCCTAGCGGGGCGGAGGTCGACGAGCAGTACTTC
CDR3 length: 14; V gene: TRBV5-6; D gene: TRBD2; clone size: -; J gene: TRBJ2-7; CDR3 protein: CASSSLAQYNEQYF; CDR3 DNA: TGTGCCAGCAGCTCACTAGCGCAGTACAATGAGCAGTACTTC
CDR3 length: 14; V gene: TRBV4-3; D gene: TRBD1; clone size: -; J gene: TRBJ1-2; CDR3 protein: CASSRVDRAYGYTF; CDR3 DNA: TGCGCCAGCAGCCGAGTGGACAGGGCCTATGGCTACACCTTC
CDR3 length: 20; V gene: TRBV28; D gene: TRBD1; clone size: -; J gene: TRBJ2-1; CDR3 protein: CASSSNIQYRTGGAHNEQFF; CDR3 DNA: TGTGCCAGCAGTTCCAACATCCAGTACAGGACAGGGGGCGCGCACAATGAGCAGTTCTTC
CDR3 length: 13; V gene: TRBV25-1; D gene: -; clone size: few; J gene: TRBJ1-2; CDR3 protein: CASSGVSHYGYTF; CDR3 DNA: TGTGCCAGCAGTGGAGTCAGTCACTATGGCTACACCTTC
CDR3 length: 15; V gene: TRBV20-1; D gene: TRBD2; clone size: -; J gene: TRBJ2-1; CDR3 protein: CSALQAAGGPNEQFF; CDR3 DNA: TGCAGTGCGCTCCAGGCGGCGGGGGGGCCGAATGAGCAGTTCTTC
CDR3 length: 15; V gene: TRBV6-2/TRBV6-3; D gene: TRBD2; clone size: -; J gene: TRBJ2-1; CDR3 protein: CASNGKRGGYNEQFF; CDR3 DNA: TGTGCCAGCAACGGGAAGCGGGGGGGGTACAATGAGCAGTTCTTC
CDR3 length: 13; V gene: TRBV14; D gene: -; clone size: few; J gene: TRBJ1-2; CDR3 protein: CASSPSYSYGYTF; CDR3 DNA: TGTGCCAGCAGCCCTTCCTATAGCTATGGCTACACCTTC
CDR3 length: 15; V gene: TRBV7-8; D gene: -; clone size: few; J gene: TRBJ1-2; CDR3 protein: CASSLGDRTNYGYTF; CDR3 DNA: TGTGCCAGCAGCTTAGGTGACAGAACTAACTATGGCTACACCTTC
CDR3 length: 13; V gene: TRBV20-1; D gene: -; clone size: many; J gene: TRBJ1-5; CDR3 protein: CSASPHSNQPQHF; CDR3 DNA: TGCAGTGCTAGTCCCCATAGCAATCAGCCCCAGCATTTT
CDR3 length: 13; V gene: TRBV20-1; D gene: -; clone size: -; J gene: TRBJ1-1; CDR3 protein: CSAILPLNTEAFF; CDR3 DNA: TGCAGTGCTATACTCCCCTTGAACACTGAAGCTTTCTTT
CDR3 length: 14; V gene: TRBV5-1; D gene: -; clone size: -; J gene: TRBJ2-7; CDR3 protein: CASSVVSGDYEQYF; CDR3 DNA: TGCGCCAGCAGCGTGGTGTCTGGCGACTACGAGCAGTACTTC
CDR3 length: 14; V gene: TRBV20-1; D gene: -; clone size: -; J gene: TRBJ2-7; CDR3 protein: CSAPRERGLDEQYF; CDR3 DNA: TGCAGTGCTCCCCGGGAGAGAGGGCTCGACGAGCAGTACTTC
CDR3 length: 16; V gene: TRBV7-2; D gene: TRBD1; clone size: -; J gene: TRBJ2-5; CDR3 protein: CASSLDSRQGTREQYF; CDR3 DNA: TGTGCCAGCAGCTTAGACAGTAGACAGGGAACCCGAGAGCAGTACTTC
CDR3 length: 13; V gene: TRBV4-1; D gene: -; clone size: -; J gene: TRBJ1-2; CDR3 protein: CASSQETGGIYTF; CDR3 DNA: TGCGCCAGCAGCCAAGAAACCGGCGGTATCTACACCTTC
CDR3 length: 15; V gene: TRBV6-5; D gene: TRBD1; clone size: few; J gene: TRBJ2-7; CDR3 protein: CASSTTGYRAYEQYF; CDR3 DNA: TGTGCCAGCAGTACGACAGGGTATCGAGCCTACGAGCAGTACTTC
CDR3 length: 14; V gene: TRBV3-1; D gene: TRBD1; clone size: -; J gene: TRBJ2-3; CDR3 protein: CASSQETGGDTQYF; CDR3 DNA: TGTGCCAGCAGCCAAGAGACAGGGGGAGATACGCAGTATTTT
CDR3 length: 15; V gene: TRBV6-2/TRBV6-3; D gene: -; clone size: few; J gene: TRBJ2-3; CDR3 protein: CASSYGLARTDTQYF; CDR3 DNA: TGTGCCAGCAGTTACGGGTTAGCCCGCACAGATACGCAGTATTTT
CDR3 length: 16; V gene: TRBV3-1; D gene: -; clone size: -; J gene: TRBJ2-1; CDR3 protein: CASSQAGGLSYNEQFF; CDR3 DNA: TGTGCCAGCAGCCAAGCGGGGGGCCTCTCCTACAATGAGCAGTTCTTC
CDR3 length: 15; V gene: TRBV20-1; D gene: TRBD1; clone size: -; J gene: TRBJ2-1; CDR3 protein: CSCGQGASAFSEQFF; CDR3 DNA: TGCAGTTGTGGACAGGGGGCTTCAGCATTCTCTGAGCAGTTCTTC
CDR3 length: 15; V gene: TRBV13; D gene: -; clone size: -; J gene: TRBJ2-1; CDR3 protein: CASSRWGGDYNEQFF; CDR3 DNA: TGTGCCAGCAGCCGATGGGGGGGCGATTACAATGAGCAGTTCTTC
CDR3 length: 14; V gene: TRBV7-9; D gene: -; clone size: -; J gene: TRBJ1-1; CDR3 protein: CASSLVRVRTEAFF; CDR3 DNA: TGTGCCAGCAGCTTGGTCCGGGTGAGGACTGAAGCTTTCTTT
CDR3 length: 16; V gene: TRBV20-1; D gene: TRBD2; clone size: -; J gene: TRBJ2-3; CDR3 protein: CSATRLAGGGTDTQYF; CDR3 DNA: TGCAGTGCTACCAGACTAGCGGGGGGGGGCACAGATACGCAGTATTTT
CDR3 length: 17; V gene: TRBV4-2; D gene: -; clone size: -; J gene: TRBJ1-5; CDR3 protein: CASSQVWEGRPVRPQHF; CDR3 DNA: TGTGCCAGCAGCCAAGTTTGGGAGGGGCGCCCCGTAAGGCCCCAGCATTTT
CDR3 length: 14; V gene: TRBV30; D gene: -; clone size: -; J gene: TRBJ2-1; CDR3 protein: CAWILKDRYTEQFF; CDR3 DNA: TGTGCCTGGATCTTAAAGGATCGGTACACTGAGCAGTTCTTC
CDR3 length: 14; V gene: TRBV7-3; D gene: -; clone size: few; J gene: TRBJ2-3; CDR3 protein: CASSQGGDADTQYF; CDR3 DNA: TGTGCCAGCAGCCAAGGGGGGGATGCAGATACGCAGTATTTT
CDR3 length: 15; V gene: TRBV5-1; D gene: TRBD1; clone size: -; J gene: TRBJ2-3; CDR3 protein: CASSARRGLTDTQYF; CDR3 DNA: TGCGCCAGCAGCGCCCGCAGGGGGTTGACAGATACGCAGTATTTT
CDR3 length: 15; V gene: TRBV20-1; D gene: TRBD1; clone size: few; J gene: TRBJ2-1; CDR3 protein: CSAIPGDSSYNEQFF; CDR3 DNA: TGCAGTGCTATTCCAGGGGACAGCTCCTACAATGAGCAGTTCTTC
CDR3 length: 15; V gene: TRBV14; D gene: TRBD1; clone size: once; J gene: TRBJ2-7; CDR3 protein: CASSQEGTGGDEQYF; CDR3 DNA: TGTGCCAGCAGCCAAGAGGGGACAGGAGGCGACGAGCAGTACTTC
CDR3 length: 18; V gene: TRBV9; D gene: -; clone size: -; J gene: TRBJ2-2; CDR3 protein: CASSDAGGPRISTGELFF; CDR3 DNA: TGTGCCAGCAGCGATGCCGGAGGGCCAAGGATTAGCACCGGGGAGCTGTTTTTT
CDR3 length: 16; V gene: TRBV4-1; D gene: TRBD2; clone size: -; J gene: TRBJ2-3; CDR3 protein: CASSLLAGSHADTQYF; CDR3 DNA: TGCGCCAGCAGCCTCCTAGCGGGGTCCCACGCAGATACGCAGTATTTT
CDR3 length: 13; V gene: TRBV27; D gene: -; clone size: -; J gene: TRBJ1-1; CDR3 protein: CASSFGAGTEAFF; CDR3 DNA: TGTGCCAGCAGTTTCGGTGCGGGCACTGAAGCTTTCTTT
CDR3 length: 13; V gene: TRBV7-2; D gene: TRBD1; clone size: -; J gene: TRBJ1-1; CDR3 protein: CASSFYRDREAFF; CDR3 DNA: TGTGCCAGCAGCTTCTACCGGGACAGGGAGGCTTTCTTT
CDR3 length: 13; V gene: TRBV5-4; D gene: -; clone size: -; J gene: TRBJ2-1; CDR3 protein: CASSLGEGFEQFF; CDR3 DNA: TGTGCCAGCAGCCTTGGTGAGGGATTTGAGCAGTTCTTC
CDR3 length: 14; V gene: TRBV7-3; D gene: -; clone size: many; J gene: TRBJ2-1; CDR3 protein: CASSPSGTRNEQFF; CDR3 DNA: TGTGCCAGCAGCCCTTCCGGGACTCGAAATGAGCAGTTCTTC
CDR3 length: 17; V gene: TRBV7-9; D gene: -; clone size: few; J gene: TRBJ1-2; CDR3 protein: CASSLGWRQQLNYGYTF; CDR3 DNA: TGTGCCAGCAGCTTAGGCTGGCGTCAGCAGTTAAACTATGGCTACACCTTC
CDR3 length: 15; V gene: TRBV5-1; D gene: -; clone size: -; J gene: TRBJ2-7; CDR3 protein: CASSLALTGRNEQYF; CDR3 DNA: TGCGCCAGCAGCTTGGCCCTGACAGGGAGGAATGAGCAGTACTTC
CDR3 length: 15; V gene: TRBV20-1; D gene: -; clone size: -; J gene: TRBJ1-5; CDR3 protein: CSARDRVESNQPQHF; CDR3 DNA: TGCAGTGCTAGAGATCGTGTGGAAAGCAATCAGCCCCAGCATTTT
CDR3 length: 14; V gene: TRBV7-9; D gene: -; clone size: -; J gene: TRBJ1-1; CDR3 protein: CASSVDNSNTEAFF; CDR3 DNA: TGTGCCAGCAGCGTAGACAATTCGAACACTGAAGCTTTCTTT
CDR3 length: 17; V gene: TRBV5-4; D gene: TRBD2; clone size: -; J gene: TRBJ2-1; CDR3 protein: CASSLIWTSGGDNEQFF; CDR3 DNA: TGTGCCAGCAGCCTCATTTGGACTAGCGGGGGGGACAATGAGCAGTTCTTC
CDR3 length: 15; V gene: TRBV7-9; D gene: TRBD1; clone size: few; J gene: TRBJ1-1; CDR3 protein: CASSLGQGIYAEAFF; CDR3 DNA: TGTGCCAGCAGCCTAGGACAGGGTATATACGCTGAAGCTTTCTTT